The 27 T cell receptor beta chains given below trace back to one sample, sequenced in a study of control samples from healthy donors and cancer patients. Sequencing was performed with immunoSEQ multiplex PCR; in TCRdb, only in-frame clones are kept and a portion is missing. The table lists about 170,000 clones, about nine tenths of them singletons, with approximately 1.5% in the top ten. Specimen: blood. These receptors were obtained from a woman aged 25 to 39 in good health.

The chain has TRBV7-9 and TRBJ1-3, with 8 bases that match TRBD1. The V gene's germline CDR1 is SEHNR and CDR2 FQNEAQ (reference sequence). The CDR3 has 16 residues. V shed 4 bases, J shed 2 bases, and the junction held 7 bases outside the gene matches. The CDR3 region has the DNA TGTGCCAGCAGCTGGCAGGGGGCCCGGGCTGGAAACACCATATATTTT. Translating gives CASSWQGARAGNTIYF.

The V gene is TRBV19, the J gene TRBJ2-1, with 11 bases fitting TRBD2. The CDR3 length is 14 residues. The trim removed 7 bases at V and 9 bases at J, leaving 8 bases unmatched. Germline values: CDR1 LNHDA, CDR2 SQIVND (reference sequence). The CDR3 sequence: CASTTSGRLGEQFF. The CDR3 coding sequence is TGTGCCAGTACCACTAGCGGGAGATTGGGTGAGCAGTTCTTC.

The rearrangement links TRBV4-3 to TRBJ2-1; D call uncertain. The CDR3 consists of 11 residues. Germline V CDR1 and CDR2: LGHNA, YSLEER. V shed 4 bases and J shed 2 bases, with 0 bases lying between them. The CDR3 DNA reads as TGCGCCAGCAGCCCCTACAATGAGCAGTTCTTC. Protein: CASSPYNEQFF.

The CDR3, as DNA: TGTGCCAGCAGCTACGGGGAGGGGGGGATCCACAATGAGCAGTTCTTC. Amino acid sequence: CASSYGEGGIHNEQFF. The chain uses TRBV6-5 and TRBJ2-1, with D possibly matching TRBD2 (7 bases). The CDR3 covers 16 residues. The V and J ends lost 6 bases and 5 bases respectively, with 20 bases between them. Germline V gene lookup returns CDR1 MNHEY and CDR2 SVGAGI.

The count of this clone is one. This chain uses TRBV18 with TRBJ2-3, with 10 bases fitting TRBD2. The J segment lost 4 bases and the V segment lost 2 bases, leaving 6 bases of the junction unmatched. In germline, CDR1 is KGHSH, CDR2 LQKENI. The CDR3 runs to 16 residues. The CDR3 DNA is TGTGCCAGCTCACCAGGTCTAGCGGGAGCGGCAGATACGCAGTATTTT. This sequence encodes CASSPGLAGAADTQYF.

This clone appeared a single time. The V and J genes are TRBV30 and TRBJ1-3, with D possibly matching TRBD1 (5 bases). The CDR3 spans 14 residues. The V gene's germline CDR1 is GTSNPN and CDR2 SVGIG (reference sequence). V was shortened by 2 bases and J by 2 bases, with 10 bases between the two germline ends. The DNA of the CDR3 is TGTGCCTGGAGTTTGGGGGATACTGGAAACACCATATATTTT. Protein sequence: CAWSLGDTGNTIYF.

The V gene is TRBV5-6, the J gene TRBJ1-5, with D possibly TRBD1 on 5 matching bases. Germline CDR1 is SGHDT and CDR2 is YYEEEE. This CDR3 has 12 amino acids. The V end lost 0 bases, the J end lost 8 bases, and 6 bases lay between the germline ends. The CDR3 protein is CASSLVGEPQHF. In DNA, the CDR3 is TGTGCCAGCAGCTTGGTGGGGGAGCCCCAGCATTTT.

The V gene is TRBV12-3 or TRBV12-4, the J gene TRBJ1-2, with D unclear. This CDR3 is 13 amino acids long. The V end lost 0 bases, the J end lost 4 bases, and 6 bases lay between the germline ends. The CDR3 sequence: CASSLAVAYGYTF. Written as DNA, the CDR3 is TGTGCCAGCAGTTTAGCGGTGGCCTATGGCTACACCTTC.

CDR3 sequence reads: CASSLGAVGEKLFF. CDR3 bases: TGTGCCAGCAGCTTGGGGGCGGTGGGCGAAAAACTGTTTTTT. The chain joins TRBV5-4 to TRBJ1-4; D not resolved. V lost 0 bases, J lost 8 bases, and 11 bases lay in between. Looked up from germline, CDR1 is SGHNT and CDR2 is YYREEE (reference sequence). This CDR3 spans 14 amino acids.

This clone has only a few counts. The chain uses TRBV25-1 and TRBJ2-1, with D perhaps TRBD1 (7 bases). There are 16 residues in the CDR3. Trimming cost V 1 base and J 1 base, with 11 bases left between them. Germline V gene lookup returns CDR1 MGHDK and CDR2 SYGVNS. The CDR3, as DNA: TGTGCCAGCAGTGAATGGCAGGGGGGATCCTACAATGAGCAGTTCTTC. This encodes CASSEWQGGSYNEQFF.

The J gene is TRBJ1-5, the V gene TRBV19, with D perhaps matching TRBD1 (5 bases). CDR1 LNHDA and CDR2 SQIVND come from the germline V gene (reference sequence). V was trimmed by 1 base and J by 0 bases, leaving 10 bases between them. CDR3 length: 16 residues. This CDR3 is CASSIGTTPSNQPQHF. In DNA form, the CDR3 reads TGTGCCAGTAGTATAGGGACAACCCCTAGCAATCAGCCCCAGCATTTT.

The CDR3 bases are TGTGCCAGCAGACCTAGCGGGGGAACTCTAGCCAAAAACATTCAGTACTTC. Amino acids: CASRPSGGTLAKNIQYF. The rearrangement links TRBV28 to TRBJ2-4, with 10 bases lining up with TRBD2. J lost 0 bases, V lost 6 bases, and 8 bases had no gene match. The CDR3 totals 17 residues. The V gene's germline CDR1 is MDHEN and CDR2 SYDVKM. Variable domain in full (rest from reference TRBV28 and TRBJ2-4): DVKVTQSSRYLVKRTGEKVFLECVQDMDHENMFWYRQDPGLGLRLIYFSYDVKMKEKGDIPEGYSVSREKKERFSLILESASTNQTSMYLCASRPSGGTLAKNIQYFGAGTRLSVL.

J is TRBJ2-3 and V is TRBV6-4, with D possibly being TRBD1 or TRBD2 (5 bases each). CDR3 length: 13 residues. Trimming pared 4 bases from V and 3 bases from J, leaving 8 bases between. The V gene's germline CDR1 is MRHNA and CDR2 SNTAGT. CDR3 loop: CASSVGETDTQYF. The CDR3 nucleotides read TGTGCCAGCAGTGTAGGGGAGACAGATACGCAGTATTTT.

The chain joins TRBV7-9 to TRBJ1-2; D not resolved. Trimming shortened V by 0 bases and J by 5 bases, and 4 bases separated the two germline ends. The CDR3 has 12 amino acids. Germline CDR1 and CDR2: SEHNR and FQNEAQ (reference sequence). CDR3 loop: CASSLAGYGYTF. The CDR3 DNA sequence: TGTGCCAGCAGCTTAGCGGGGTATGGCTACACCTTC.

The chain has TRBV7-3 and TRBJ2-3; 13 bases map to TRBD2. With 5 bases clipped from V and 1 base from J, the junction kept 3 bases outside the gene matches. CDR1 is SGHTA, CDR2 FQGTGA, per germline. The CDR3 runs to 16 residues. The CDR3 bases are TGTGCCAGCAGCCCGGGACTAGCGGGACGCACAGATACGCAGTATTTT. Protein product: CASSPGLAGRTDTQYF.

The CDR3 DNA follows: TGCGCCAGCAGTGAGAGCAGGGGTGACTACAATGAGCAGTTCTTC. Its translation is CASSESRGDYNEQFF. The genes are TRBV10-2 and TRBJ2-1, with D perhaps matching TRBD1 (6 bases). The V gene lost 2 bases and the J gene lost 3 bases, with 11 bases spanning the gap. Germline CDR1 is WSHSY and CDR2 is SAAADI. The CDR3 has 15 residues.

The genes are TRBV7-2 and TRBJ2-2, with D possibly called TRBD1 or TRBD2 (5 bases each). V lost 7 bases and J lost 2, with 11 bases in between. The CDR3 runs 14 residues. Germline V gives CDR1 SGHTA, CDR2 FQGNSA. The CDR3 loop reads CASTEGQNTGELFF. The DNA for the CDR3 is TGTGCCAGCACCGAGGGGCAAAACACCGGGGAGCTGTTTTTT. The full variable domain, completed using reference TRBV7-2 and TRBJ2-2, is GAGVSQSPSNKVTEKGKDVELRCDPISGHTALYWYRQSLGQGLEFLIYFQGNSAPDKSGLPSDRFSAERTGGSVSTLTIQRTQQEDSAVYLCASTEGQNTGELFFGEGSRLTVL.

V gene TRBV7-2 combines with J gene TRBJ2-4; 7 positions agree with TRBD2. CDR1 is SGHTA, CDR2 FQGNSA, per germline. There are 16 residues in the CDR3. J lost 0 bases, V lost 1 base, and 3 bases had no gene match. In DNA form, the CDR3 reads TGTGCCAGCAGCTTAGGGGGGGGAATAGCCAAAAACATTCAGTACTTC. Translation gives CASSLGGGIAKNIQYF.

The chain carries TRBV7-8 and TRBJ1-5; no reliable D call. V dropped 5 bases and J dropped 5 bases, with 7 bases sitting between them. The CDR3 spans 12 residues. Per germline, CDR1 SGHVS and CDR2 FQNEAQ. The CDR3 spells CASSHQDQPQHF. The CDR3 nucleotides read TGTGCCAGCAGCCACCAGGATCAGCCCCAGCATTTT.

CDR3 loop: CASSLGFAYEQYF. CDR3 in DNA: TGTGCCAGCAGTTTAGGGTTCGCCTACGAGCAGTACTTC. The V gene is TRBV27, the J gene TRBJ2-7, with unresolved D. Germline V gives CDR1 MNHEY, CDR2 SMNVEV (reference sequence). This CDR3 contains 13 residues. Trimming took 2 bases from V and 2 from J, leaving 7 bases between them.

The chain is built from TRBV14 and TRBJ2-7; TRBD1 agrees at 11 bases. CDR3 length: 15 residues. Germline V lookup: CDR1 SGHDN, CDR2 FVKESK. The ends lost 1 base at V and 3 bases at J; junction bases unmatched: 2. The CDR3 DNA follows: TGTGCCAGCAGCCAAGGCGGGACAGGGGGCTACGAGCAGTACTTC. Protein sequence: CASSQGGTGGYEQYF.

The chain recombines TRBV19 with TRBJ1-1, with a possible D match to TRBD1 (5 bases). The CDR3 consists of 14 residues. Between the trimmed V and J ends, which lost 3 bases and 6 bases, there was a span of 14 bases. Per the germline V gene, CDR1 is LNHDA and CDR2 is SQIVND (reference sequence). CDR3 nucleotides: TGTGCCAGTAGTATCCAGGGCCAAGGGGCTGAAGCTTTCTTT. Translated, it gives CASSIQGQGAEAFF.

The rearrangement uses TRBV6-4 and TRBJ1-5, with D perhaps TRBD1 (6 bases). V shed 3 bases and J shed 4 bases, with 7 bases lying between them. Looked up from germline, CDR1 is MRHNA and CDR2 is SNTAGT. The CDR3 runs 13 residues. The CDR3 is CASSEGANQPQHF. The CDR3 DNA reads TGTGCCAGCAGTGAGGGGGCAAATCAGCCCCAGCATTTT.

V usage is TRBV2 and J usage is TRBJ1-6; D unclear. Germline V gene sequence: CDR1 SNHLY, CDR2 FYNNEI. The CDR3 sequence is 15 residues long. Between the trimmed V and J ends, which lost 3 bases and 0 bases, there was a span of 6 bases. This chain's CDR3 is CASSDYSSYNSPLHF. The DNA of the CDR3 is TGTGCCAGCAGTGATTACAGCTCCTATAATTCACCCCTCCACTTT.

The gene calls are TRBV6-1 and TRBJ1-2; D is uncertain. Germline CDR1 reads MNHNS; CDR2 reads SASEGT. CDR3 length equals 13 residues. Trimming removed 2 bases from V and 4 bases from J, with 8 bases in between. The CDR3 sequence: CASSERRPYGYTF. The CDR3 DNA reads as TGTGCCAGCAGTGAAAGACGGCCCTATGGCTACACCTTC.

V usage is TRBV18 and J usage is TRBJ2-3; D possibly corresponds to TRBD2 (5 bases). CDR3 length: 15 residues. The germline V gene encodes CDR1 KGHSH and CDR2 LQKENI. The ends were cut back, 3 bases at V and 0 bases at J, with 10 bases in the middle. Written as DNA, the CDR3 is TGTGCCAGCTCACCTGGTAGCGCAAGCACAGATACGCAGTATTTT. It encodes CASSPGSASTDTQYF.

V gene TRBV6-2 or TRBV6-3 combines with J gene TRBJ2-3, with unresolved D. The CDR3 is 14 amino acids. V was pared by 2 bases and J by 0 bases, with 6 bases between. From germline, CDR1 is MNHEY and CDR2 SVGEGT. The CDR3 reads CASSYPDSTDTQYF. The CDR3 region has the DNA TGTGCCAGCAGTTACCCCGACAGCACAGATACGCAGTATTTT.